This TCR beta chain derives from a study of control samples from healthy donors and cancer patients. Profiled with immunoSEQ multiplex PCR; TCRdb holds only in-frame clones, not every one. The data contain more than 100,000 clones, 90% of them singletons. The CDR3 sequence is 12 residues long. Trimming left V 5 bases short and J 5 bases short, with 9 bases between. The origin of this receptor is a man between 18 and 35 years old in good health. J is TRBJ2-5 and V is TRBV12-3 or TRBV12-4; D is unclear. Sequencing used blood. In DNA form, the CDR3 reads TGTGCCAGCAGTCCTTACACTGAGACCCAGTACTTC. Translating it yields CASSPYTETQYF.